This TCR beta chain originates from a study of blood T cell repertoires in COVID-19. Data came from immunoSEQ multiplex PCR; TCRdb stores just in-frame clones and leaves some out. Of more than 20,000 clones detected, approximately 88% appear once; the ten largest clones hold over 20%. The CDR3 spans 13 residues. The ends lost 4 bases at V and 9 bases at J; junction bases unmatched: 7. The sample taken for sequencing was peripheral blood. The rearrangement uses TRBV12-3 or TRBV12-4 and TRBJ2-7; 9 positions match TRBD1. The source is an elderly man with active or convalescent COVID-19. DNA for the CDR3: TGTGCCAGCAGTTCTACGGGACAGGGTGTGCAGTACTTC. It encodes CASSSTGQGVQYF.